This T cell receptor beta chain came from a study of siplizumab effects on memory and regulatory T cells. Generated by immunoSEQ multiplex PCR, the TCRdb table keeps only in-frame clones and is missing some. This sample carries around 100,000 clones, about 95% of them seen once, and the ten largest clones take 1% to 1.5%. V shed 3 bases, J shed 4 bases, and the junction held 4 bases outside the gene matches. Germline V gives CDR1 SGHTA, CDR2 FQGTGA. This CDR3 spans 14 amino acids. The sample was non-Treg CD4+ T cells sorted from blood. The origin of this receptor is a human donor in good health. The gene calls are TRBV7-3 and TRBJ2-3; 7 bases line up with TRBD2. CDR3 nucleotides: TGTGCCAGCAGCTTGGGAGGGAGCTCAGATACGCAGTATTTT. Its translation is CASSLGGSSDTQYF.